This T cell receptor beta chain was captured by sequencing in a study of CD8+CD57+ T cells in acquired aplastic anemia. Researchers used genomic DNA as the template to profile TCR beta VDJ and CDR3. TCRdb called the reads again in MiXCR, with one record for every CDR3 protein. This table holds around 500,000 distinct CDR3 sequences, approximately 32% found once. Patients sequenced had flow cytometry evidence of CD8+CD57+ cell expansion. Everyone among the patients had severe acquired aplastic anemia. With respect to this clonotype: The antigen remains unidentified. The junction departs from germline at one end; a sequencing error may be responsible.

Germline CDR1 is WSHSY and CDR2 is SAAADI. The CDR3 has 14 residues. Whole-study findings and limits: In common between the patients and the controls were approximately 28 CD8+ CDR3 sequences. Patient and control CD8+ Simpson's diversity was not significantly different.

Input material: sorted CD4+, CD8+, or CD8+CD57+ T cells (not recorded which) from PBMCs. The source of this sequence is a human donor with aplastic anemia. V gene TRBV10-2 combines with J gene TRBJ2-7; D tentatively reads TRBD1 or TRBD2 (5 bases each). CDR3 sequence reads: CASSDGTVAYEQYF. The CDR3 nucleotides read TGTGCCAGCAGTGATGGGACCGTAGCCTACGAGCAGTACTTC.